The 5 T cell receptor beta chains below come from one sample, sequenced in a study of blood T cells in healthy people across ages. The use of a sample-barcoded 5' primer and a J-beta primer mix characterized a second PCR of about 6 to 11 cycles. A single record per CDR3 protein comes from TCRdb applying MiXCR to the 5' RACE reads. The sample lists 1.5 million to 1.9 million distinct CDR3 sequences, roughly 43% occurring once. The sequencing sample was made of blood. The receptors originated from a woman under 30 in good health.

J is TRBJ2-5 and V is TRBV18, with 8 nucleotides matching TRBD1. Per germline, CDR1 KGHSH and CDR2 LQKENI. CDR3 length equals 13 residues. After removal of 6 bases from V and 5 bases from J, the junction contained 5 bases not matched to a gene. The DNA of the CDR3 is TGTGCCAGCTCGGACAGGGTTTTCGAGACCCAGTACTTC. It specifies CASSDRVFETQYF.

This sequence joins TRBV4-3 and TRBJ1-4, with 9 bases matching TRBD1. From germline, CDR1 is LGHNA and CDR2 YSLEER. The trim removed 1 base at V and 8 bases at J, leaving 5 bases unmatched. The CDR3 sequence is 15 residues long. CDR3 residues: CASSQAGTGIEKLFF. The CDR3 DNA follows: TGCGCCAGCAGCCAAGCCGGGACAGGGATCGAAAAACTGTTTTTT.

This clonotype was observed a single time. The V call is TRBV6-5, the J call TRBJ2-2, with 10 bases aligning to TRBD2. The germline V gene has CDR1 MNHEY and CDR2 SVGAGI. V shed 8 bases, J shed 5 bases, and the junction held 5 bases outside the gene matches. The CDR3 totals 14 residues. CDR3 in DNA: TGTGCCAGCTTAGCGGGGGGAGGAACCGGGGAGCTGTTTTTT. Translation gives CASLAGGGTGELFF.

The rearrangement uses TRBV7-2 and TRBJ1-4; the match to TRBD1 covers 7 bases. CDR3 length: 15 amino acids. Per germline, CDR1 SGHTA and CDR2 FQGNSA. Trimming took 2 bases from V and 5 from J; bases not matched to a gene: 5. The CDR3 DNA follows: TGTGCCAGCAGCTTAAGAGGGGGCTTCAATGAAAAACTGTTTTTT. Residues: CASSLRGGFNEKLFF. The whole variable domain, filled in from reference TRBV7-2 and TRBJ1-4, reads GAGVSQSPSNKVTEKGKDVELRCDPISGHTALYWYRQSLGQGLEFLIYFQGNSAPDKSGLPSDRFSAERTGGSVSTLTIQRTQQEDSAVYLCASSLRGGFNEKLFFGSGTQLSVL.

The sample holds many counts of this clonotype. The chain is built from TRBV29-1 and TRBJ2-1; D ambiguous. The ends were cut back, 7 bases at V and 2 bases at J, with 12 bases in the middle. The CDR3 spans 13 residues. Per germline, CDR1 SQVTM and CDR2 ANQGSEA. The CDR3 region has the DNA TGCAGCGCCAACAAGGATACCTACAATGAGCAGTTCTTC. Its protein is CSANKDTYNEQFF.